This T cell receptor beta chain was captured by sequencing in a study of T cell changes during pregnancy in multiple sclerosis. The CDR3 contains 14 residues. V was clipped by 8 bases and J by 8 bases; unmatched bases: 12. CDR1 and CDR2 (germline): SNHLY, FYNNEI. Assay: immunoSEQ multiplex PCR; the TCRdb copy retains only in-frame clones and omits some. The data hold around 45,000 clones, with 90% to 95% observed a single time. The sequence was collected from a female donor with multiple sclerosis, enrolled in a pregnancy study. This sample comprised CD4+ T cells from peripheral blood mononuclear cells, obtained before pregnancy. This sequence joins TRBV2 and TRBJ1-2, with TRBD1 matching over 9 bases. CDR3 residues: CASGPLRTGEGYTF. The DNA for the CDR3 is TGTGCCAGCGGACCACTCCGGACAGGGGAAGGCTACACCTTC. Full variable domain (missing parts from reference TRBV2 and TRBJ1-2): EPEVTQTPSHQVTQMGQEVILRCVPISNHLYFYWYRQILGQKVEFLVSFYNNEISEKSEIFDDQFSVERPDGSNFTLKIRSTKLEDSAMYFCASGPLRTGEGYTFGSGTRLTVV.